These T cell receptor beta chains were read from a single sample in a study of tumor-infiltrating lymphocytes in primary liver carcinoma. TCRdb re-called the multiplex PCR reads through MiXCR, storing one row per CDR3 protein. The table includes roughly 120,000 distinct CDR3 sequences, 60% to 80% detected once. Sequencing input: liver tumor tissue from sampling region 3. The receptors stem from a woman aged 60-70 years with primary liver carcinoma and hepatitis B virus infection. Each CDR3 is given with its conserved first and last residue. A D gene is named only where the DNA matches it firmly. The size field is filled for only some rows; it gives once, few, many or a size class.

-	TRBV5-1	TRBJ2-2	TRBD2	CASSLLLAERDAGELFF	TGCGCCAGCAGCTTGCTTCTAGCGGAGAGGGACGCCGGGGAGCTGTTTTTT
-	TRBV5-1	TRBJ2-1	-	CASSADGFYNEQFF	TGTGCCAGCAGTGCTGACGGGTTCTACAATGAGCAGTTCTTC
-	TRBV12-3/TRBV12-4	TRBJ2-1	-	CANSLETGPYNEQLF	TGTGCCAACAGTTTAGAGACAGGACCCTACAATGAGCAGTTATTC
-	TRBV28	TRBJ1-5	TRBD1	CASSPGQGGVQPQHF	TGTGCCAGCAGCCCGGGACAGGGAGGAGTTCAGCCCCAGCATTTT
many	TRBV29-1	TRBJ2-4	TRBD1	CSLRTGDIQYF	TGCAGCCTCCGGACAGGGGACATTCAGTACTTC
-	TRBV29-1	TRBJ2-3	TRBD2	CIVMRGNTYTQYF	TGCATCGTGATGCGGGGGAACACATATACGCAGTATTTT
-	TRBV29-1	TRBJ2-5	-	CSTEGRGRETQYF	TGTAGCACCGAGGGGCGTGGACGGGAGACCCAGTACTTC
-	TRBV4-2	TRBJ2-7	TRBD2	CASCPSVGGRKPASLHEQYF	TGTGCCAGTTGCCCCTCGGTCGGCGGGAGGAAACCGGCTTCCCTCCACGAGCAGTACTTC
-	TRBV28	TRBJ2-7	-	CAGSIRGGRKIFGRYF	TGTGCCGGCAGCATCCGAGGGGGTCGCAAAATCTTCGGGCGGTACTTC
medium-sized	TRBV11-2	TRBJ2-3	TRBD2	CASSQLAGGPGDTQYF	TGTGCCAGCAGCCAACTAGCGGGAGGGCCCGGAGATACGCAGTATTTT
-	TRBV7-9	TRBJ2-5	-	CASSLGVHQETQYF	TGTGCCAGCAGCTTAGGAGTGCACCAAGAGACCCAGTACTTC